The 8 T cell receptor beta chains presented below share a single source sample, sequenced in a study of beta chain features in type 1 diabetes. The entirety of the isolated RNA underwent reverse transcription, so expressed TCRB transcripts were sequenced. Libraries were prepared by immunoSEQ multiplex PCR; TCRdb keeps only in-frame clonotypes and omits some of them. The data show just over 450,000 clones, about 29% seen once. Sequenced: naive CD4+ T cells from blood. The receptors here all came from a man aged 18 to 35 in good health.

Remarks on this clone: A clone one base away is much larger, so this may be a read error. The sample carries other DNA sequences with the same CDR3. CDR3 loop: CASSLSTDTQYF. As DNA, the CDR3 is TGTGCCAGCAGCCTTAGCACAGATACGCAGTATTTT. The rearrangement joins TRBV5-6 to TRBJ2-3; D is ambiguous. Trimming took off 4 bases at V and 0 bases at J, with 3 bases between the two ends. Looked up from germline, CDR1 is SGHDT and CDR2 is YYEEEE. This CDR3 is built from 12 residues.

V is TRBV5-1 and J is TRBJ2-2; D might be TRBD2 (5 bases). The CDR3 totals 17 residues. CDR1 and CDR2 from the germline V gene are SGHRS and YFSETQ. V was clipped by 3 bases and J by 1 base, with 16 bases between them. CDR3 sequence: CASSWDHDYRNTGELFF. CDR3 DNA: TGCGCCAGCAGCTGGGATCACGACTACCGGAACACCGGGGAGCTGTTTTTT.

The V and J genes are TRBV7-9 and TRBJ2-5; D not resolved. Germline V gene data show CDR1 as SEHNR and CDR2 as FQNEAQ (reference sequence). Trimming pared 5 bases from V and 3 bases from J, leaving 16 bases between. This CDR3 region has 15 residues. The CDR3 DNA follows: TGTGCCAGCAGCCCCGGCCATGAGCGAGAAGAGACCCAGTACTTC. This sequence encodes CASSPGHEREETQYF.

CDR3 DNA: TGTGCCACCAGCAGAGGGAGGCTGTCCACAGATACGCAGTATTTT. This codes for CATSRGRLSTDTQYF. The genes are TRBV15 and TRBJ2-3; weak D call: TRBD2 (5 bases). The CDR3 runs to 15 residues. Between the trimmed V and J ends, which lost 1 base and 2 bases, there was a span of 10 bases. In germline, CDR1 is LNHNV, CDR2 YYDKDF (reference sequence).

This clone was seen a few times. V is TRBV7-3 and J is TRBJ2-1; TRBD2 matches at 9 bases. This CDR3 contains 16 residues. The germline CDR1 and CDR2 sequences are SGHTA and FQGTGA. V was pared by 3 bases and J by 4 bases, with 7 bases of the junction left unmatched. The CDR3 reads CASSLTSSGTYNEQFF. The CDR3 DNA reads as TGTGCCAGCAGCTTGACCTCTAGCGGGACGTACAATGAGCAGTTCTTC.

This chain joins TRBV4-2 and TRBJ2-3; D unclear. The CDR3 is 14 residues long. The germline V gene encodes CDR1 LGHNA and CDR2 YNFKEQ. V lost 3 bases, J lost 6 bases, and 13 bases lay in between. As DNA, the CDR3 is TGTGCCAGCAGCCATCCTGGAACCAGGGATACGCAGTATTTT. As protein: CASSHPGTRDTQYF.

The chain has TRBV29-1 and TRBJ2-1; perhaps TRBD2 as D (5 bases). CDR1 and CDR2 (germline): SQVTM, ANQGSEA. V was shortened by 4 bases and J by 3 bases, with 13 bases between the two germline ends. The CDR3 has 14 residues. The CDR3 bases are TGCAGCGTTGGGACTTACATCGGCTACAATGAGCAGTTCTTC. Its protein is CSVGTYIGYNEQFF.

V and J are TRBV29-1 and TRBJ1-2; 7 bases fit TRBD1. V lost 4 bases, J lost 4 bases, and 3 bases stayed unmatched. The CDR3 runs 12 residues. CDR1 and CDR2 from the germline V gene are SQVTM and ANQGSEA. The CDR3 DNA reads TGCAGCGTTGGAGGACAGGTCTATGGCTACACCTTC. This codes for CSVGGQVYGYTF.